The entry below describes one T cell receptor beta chain. Its specificity is unknown. The CDR3 is made up of 14 amino acids. Germline CDR1 reads SGHVT; CDR2 reads SQSDAQ. Trimming at V came to 5 bases and at J to 8 bases, leaving 10 bases not matched to a gene. CD4+CD25+CD127- Tregs, CD4+CD25- non-Tregs, CD4 and CD8 cells were sorted. This specimen belongs to a study of Tregs in tolerant kidney transplant recipients. General observations from the study: Biological reproducibility was not directly addressed, but technical replication error appeared minimal.

The protocol was immunoSEQ multiplex PCR, while the TCRdb copy is restricted to in-frame clones and leaves out a portion. The table lists 90,000 or so clones, approximately 90% of them singletons. V is TRBV7-4 and J is TRBJ1-2; 8 bases line up with TRBD1. The source is a human donor in good health. Sequenced material: CD8+ T cells from blood. Here the CDR3 DNA reads TGTGCCAGCAGCCCAGGGGGCCAGGGCCTCGGCTACACCTTC. Protein product: CASSPGGQGLGYTF.